A selection of T cell receptor beta chains follows, all from one sample in a study of OX40 agonist ivuxolimab in advanced cancers. Sequencing was performed with immunoSEQ multiplex PCR; in TCRdb, only in-frame clones are kept and a portion is missing. The sample consists of about 94,000 clones, more than 70% of them appearing once. Sequenced material: CD4+ or CD8+ T cells sorted from blood, taken in a trial of the OX40 agonist ivuxolimab. These receptors were collected from an adult with an advanced solid tumor such as melanoma, head and neck, liver or kidney cancer. Each CDR3 is given with its conserved first and last residue. The D gene is left open where the match is weak. Clone sizes are given selectively: once, few, many, or a class where the clone is expanded.

size	D	V	J	CDR3	DNA
NA	NA	TRBV7-8	TRBJ2-7	CASSFPGQIDEQYF	TGTGCCAGCAGCTTCCCCGGACAGATCGACGAGCAGTACTTC
NA	TRBD1	TRBV19	TRBJ2-3	CASSIGTGGTDTQYF	TGTGCCAGTAGTATAGGGACAGGGGGCACAGATACGCAGTATTTT
NA	NA	TRBV4-2	TRBJ2-2	CASSQRLASRELFF	TGTGCCAGCAGCCAAAGATTGGCTAGCCGGGAGCTGTTTTTT
NA	NA	TRBV18	TRBJ2-5	CASSRDQETQYF	TGTGCCAGCTCACGGGATCAAGAGACCCAGTACTTC
NA	TRBD1	TRBV6-5	TRBJ2-7	CASIGQGRSYEQYF	TGTGCCAGCATCGGACAGGGGCGGTCCTACGAGCAGTACTTC
NA	NA	TRBV23-1	TRBJ1-2	CASSSVGFPFNYGYTF	TGCGCCAGCAGTTCGGTAGGGTTCCCGTTTAACTATGGCTACACCTTC
NA	NA	TRBV7-2	TRBJ1-2	CASSPRRVGSGNGYTF	TGTGCCAGCAGCCCCCGGAGGGTAGGATCAGGGAATGGCTACACCTTC
few	TRBD1	TRBV6-5	TRBJ2-7	CASSYSTGSGQYF	TGTGCCAGCAGTTACTCGACAGGGTCGGGGCAGTACTTC
NA	NA	TRBV12-5	TRBJ2-3	CASGGKAPGTDTQYF	TGTGCTAGTGGCGGGAAGGCTCCTGGCACAGATACGCAGTATTTT
once	NA	TRBV5-4	TRBJ1-2	CASIDRVYGYTF	TGTGCCAGCATCGACCGTGTCTATGGCTACACCTTC
NA	NA	TRBV6-6	TRBJ1-5	CASSISNQPQHF	TGTGCCAGCAGTATCTCCAATCAGCCCCAGCATTTT
NA	NA	TRBV19	TRBJ2-1	CASKEAGRTYNEQFF	TGTGCCAGTAAGGAGGCAGGGAGGACCTACAATGAGCAGTTCTTC
NA	NA	TRBV19	TRBJ1-2	CASSIAHGREHYGYTF	TGTGCCAGTAGTATAGCCCACGGCAGGGAACACTATGGCTACACCTTC
NA	NA	TRBV2	TRBJ2-3	CASSEYSFSTDTQYF	TGTGCCAGCAGTGAATACAGTTTTAGCACAGATACGCAGTATTTT
NA	NA	TRBV7-2	TRBJ2-5	CASSRGQQETQYF	TGTGCCAGCAGCAGAGGACAGCAAGAGACCCAGTACTTC
NA	TRBD1	TRBV6-5	TRBJ1-2	CATRITGGIDGYTF	TGTGCCACCCGAATCACAGGGGGTATTGATGGCTACACCTTC
NA	NA	TRBV18	TRBJ1-4	CASSPDQGGANEKLFF	TGTGCCAGCTCACCCGATCAGGGCGGGGCTAATGAAAAACTGTTTTTT
few	NA	TRBV20-1	TRBJ2-3	CSGESGDTQYF	TGCAGTGGGGAGTCAGGAGATACGCAGTATTTT
NA	NA	TRBV10-2	TRBJ2-7	CASSDSSGNRNEQYF	TGCGCCAGCAGTGATTCTTCGGGGAATCGAAACGAGCAGTACTTC
once	NA	TRBV23-1	TRBJ1-5	CASSPTGLNQPQHF	TGCGCCAGCAGTCCAACGGGTCTCAATCAGCCCCAGCATTTT
NA	TRBD1	TRBV23-1	TRBJ1-1	CASTPRVRGRSNTEAFF	TGCGCCAGCACCCCGCGGGTGAGGGGGCGCTCGAACACTGAAGCTTTCTTT
NA	TRBD1	TRBV5-1	TRBJ2-6	CASSVTGDGANVLTF	TGCGCCAGCAGCGTAACAGGGGATGGGGCCAACGTCCTGACTTTC
NA	NA	TRBV21-1	TRBJ1-4	CASSPKSLFF	TGTGCCAGCAGCCCGAAAAGCCTGTTTTTT
NA	TRBD2	TRBV29-1	TRBJ2-5	CSAPTSGYETQYF	TGCAGCGCCCCAACTAGCGGGTACGAGACCCAGTACTTC
NA	NA	TRBV5-4	TRBJ2-5	CASSLRVSTPQETQYF	TGTGCCAGCAGCTTGCGGGTTTCCACCCCACAAGAGACCCAGTACTTC
NA	NA	TRBV21-1	TRBJ2-1	CASRGFQTPNEQFF	TGTGCCAGCAGGGGGTTCCAAACTCCCAATGAGCAGTTCTTC
few	TRBD1	TRBV6-6	TRBJ1-5	CASQDREDGQPQHF	TGTGCCAGCCAGGACAGGGAGGATGGTCAGCCCCAGCATTTT
NA	NA	TRBV4-3	TRBJ1-6	CASSPVKNRVEDSPLHF	TGCGCCAGCAGCCCGGTAAAAAACAGGGTCGAGGATTCACCCCTCCACTTT
NA	NA	TRBV10-1	TRBJ2-2	CASSEGVIGELFF	TGCGCCAGCAGTGAAGGGGTAATCGGGGAGCTGTTTTTT
NA	NA	TRBV11-1	TRBJ2-7	CASSLWDGTYEQYF	TGTGCCAGCAGCCTCTGGGACGGAACCTACGAGCAGTACTTC
NA	NA	TRBV7-8	TRBJ1-1	CASSRGNEAFF	TGTGCCAGCAGCCGAGGAAATGAAGCTTTCTTT
NA	NA	TRBV7-8	TRBJ2-5	CASSLANVRGETQYF	TGTGCCAGCAGCTTAGCCAACGTTAGGGGAGAGACCCAGTACTTC
NA	NA	TRBV7-8	TRBJ2-4	CASSLSSPRAKNIQYF	TGTGCCAGCAGCTTATCAAGTCCTCGGGCCAAAAACATTCAGTACTTC
NA	TRBD1	TRBV7-2	TRBJ1-4	CASSLPNRGPVVF	TGTGCCAGCAGCTTACCTAACAGGGGCCCCGTGGTTTTT
once	TRBD1	TRBV27	TRBJ2-5	CASSLPMTGAYF	TGTGCCAGCAGTTTACCCATGACAGGGGCATACTTC
NA	NA	TRBV11-3	TRBJ2-5	CASSLTGLETQYF	TGTGCCAGCAGCTTAACAGGGCTCGAGACCCAGTACTTC
NA	TRBD1	TRBV5-1	TRBJ2-5	CASSRGQGETQYF	TGCGCCAGCTCGAGGGGACAGGGGGAGACCCAGTACTTC
NA	NA	TRBV6-4	TRBJ2-3	CASSTRNTDTQYF	TGTGCCAGCAGTACCCGAAATACAGATACGCAGTATTTT
NA	NA	TRBV15	TRBJ2-7	CATSRIEQPSYEQYF	TGTGCCACCAGCAGAATTGAACAGCCTTCCTACGAGCAGTACTTC
NA	TRBD2	TRBV6-5	TRBJ2-5	CASRSAGGPETQYF	TGTGCCAGCAGATCCGCGGGGGGGCCAGAGACCCAGTACTTC
NA	TRBD1	TRBV7-9	TRBJ1-1	CASSVGTAAAFF	TGTGCCAGCAGCGTCGGGACAGCTGCAGCTTTCTTT
NA	TRBD2	TRBV7-2	TRBJ2-1	CASSLGNSGEQFF	TGTGCCAGCAGCTTAGGTAATAGCGGGGAGCAGTTCTTC
NA	NA	TRBV5-4	TRBJ2-1	CASSLWPSYNEQFF	TGTGCCAGCAGCTTGTGGCCCTCCTACAATGAGCAGTTCTTC
NA	TRBD1	TRBV4-2	TRBJ1-2	CASSREDRDYGYTF	TGTGCCAGCAGCCGAGAGGACAGGGACTATGGCTACACCTTC
NA	NA	TRBV6-5	TRBJ2-7	CASSYRGGEQYF	TGTGCCAGCAGTTACAGGGGTGGCGAGCAGTACTTC
NA	NA	TRBV6-5	TRBJ1-1	CASSVVPGHSFF	TGTGCCAGCAGTGTTGTCCCGGGACATTCTTTCTTT
NA	TRBD2	TRBV19	TRBJ2-3	CASTTGGYSTDTQYF	TGTGCCAGTACCACGGGGGGATATAGCACAGATACGCAGTATTTT
NA	TRBD2	TRBV7-2	TRBJ2-2	CASSIVAGANTGELFF	TGTGCCAGCAGCATCGTAGCGGGGGCGAACACCGGGGAGCTGTTTTTT
NA	NA	TRBV5-1	TRBJ1-4	CASSLGASGEKLFF	TGCGCCAGCAGCTTAGGGGCTTCCGGGGAAAAACTGTTTTTT
NA	NA	TRBV4-3	TRBJ1-5	CASSQAEGQPQHF	TGCGCCAGCAGCCAAGCTGAGGGTCAGCCCCAGCATTTT
NA	NA	TRBV19	TRBJ2-2	CASSMGETGELFF	TGTGCCAGTAGTATGGGGGAGACCGGGGAGCTGTTTTTT
NA	NA	TRBV5-1	TRBJ2-2	CASSLRTETTGELFF	TGCGCCAGCAGCTTACGGACGGAAACCACCGGGGAGCTGTTTTTT
NA	TRBD2	TRBV2	TRBJ2-5	CASSALAGDGETQYF	TGTGCCAGCAGTGCCCTCGCGGGGGACGGGGAGACCCAGTACTTC
NA	NA	TRBV15	TRBJ2-2	CATSSVGRGNTGELFF	TGTGCCACCAGCAGTGTAGGCAGGGGGAACACCGGGGAGCTGTTTTTT
NA	TRBD2	TRBV10-3	TRBJ2-7	CAISESSGTSYEQYF	TGTGCCATCAGTGAGTCTAGCGGGACCTCCTACGAGCAGTACTTC
few	TRBD1	TRBV2	TRBJ1-5	CASREQGARSNQPQHF	TGTGCCAGCAGGGAACAGGGGGCAAGGAGCAATCAGCCCCAGCATTTT
NA	NA	TRBV25-1	TRBJ2-7	CASRRNGGGEQYF	TGTGCCAGCAGAAGAAACGGGGGAGGCGAGCAGTACTTC